The source of this T cell receptor beta chain is a study of blood T cell repertoires in COVID-19. Trimming removed 4 bases at V and 5 bases at J, with 15 bases between. This CDR3 region has 14 residues. The germline gives CDR1 KGHSY, CDR2 FQNENV. Methods used by the authors: Using reference gene primer amplification, nucleated cell counts were estimated. Clones were sequenced by immunoSEQ multiplex PCR, and TCRdb holds only the in-frame ones, with some missing. That table furnishes V, J and clone size, whereas the DNA furnished D and trimming. The sample contains roughly 250,000 clones, about 91% of which appear only once.

J is TRBJ2-7 and V is TRBV16; D remains ambiguous. The receptor comes from a woman aged 40 to 49 with acute COVID-19. Sequenced: PBMCs or T cells enriched from blood (not recorded which). CDR3 nucleotide sequence: TGTGCCAGCAGCCCCCGCCCACAGCAGCACGAGCAGTACTTC. It yields the protein CASSPRPQQHEQYF.